These 25 T cell receptor beta chains share one sample of origin, sequenced in a study of blood T cell repertoires in COVID-19. Assay: immunoSEQ multiplex PCR; the TCRdb copy retains only in-frame clones and omits some. The sample includes roughly 100,000 clones, 81% seen only once; the top ten take about 23%. The specimen sequenced was peripheral blood. These receptor sequences come from a man aged 80 or over with active or convalescent COVID-19.

The sample holds a few counts of this clone. The V gene is TRBV7-5, the J gene TRBJ1-2; the table's D call, TRBD1, has no DNA check behind it. TRBV7-5 is a known pseudogene. The CDR3 contains 14 residues. CDR3 protein: CARSLAAARGGYTF. CDR3 nucleotide sequence: TGTGCCAGAAGCTTAGCGGCCGCTAGGGGTGGCTACACCTTC.

The chain links TRBV5-4 to TRBJ2-7; D ambiguous. This CDR3 region has 16 residues. V was pared by 4 bases and J by 4 bases, with 21 bases between. The germline CDR1 and CDR2 sequences are SGHNT and YYREEE (reference sequence). This chain's CDR3 is CASSPLRVSPFYEQYF. For the CDR3, the DNA is TGTGCCAGCAGCCCCCTCCGGGTCTCTCCATTTTACGAGCAGTACTTC. Full variable domain (outside the CDR3, taken from reference TRBV5-4 and TRBJ2-7): ETGVTQSPTHLIKTRGQQVTLRCSSQSGHNTVSWYQQALGQGPQFIFQYYREEENGRGNFPPRFSGLQFPNYSSELNVNALELDDSALYLCASSPLRVSPFYEQYFGPGTRLTVT.

This clone was seen a few times. The chain has TRBV12-5 and TRBJ2-1; TRBD1 is a possible D gene (6 bases). Germline values: CDR1 LGHNT, CDR2 FRNRAP. The germline V and J ends were trimmed by 1 base and 4 bases, with 11 bases remaining between them. CDR3 length equals 15 residues. The CDR3 DNA follows: TGTGCTAGTGGTTTGGGAGGGGGTCCATACAATGAGCAGTTCTTC. Translating gives CASGLGGGPYNEQFF.

The rearrangement joins TRBV28 to TRBJ2-7; D possibly corresponds to TRBD2 (6 bases). This CDR3 is 11 amino acids long. The germline gives CDR1 MDHEN, CDR2 SYDVKM. Deletions cut 3 bases from V and 13 bases from J, with 13 bases between. This chain's CDR3 is CASSFNRGYYF. The DNA for the CDR3 is TGTGCCAGCAGTTTCAATCGGGGGTATTACTTC.

This clone has a handful of counts. The V call is TRBV7-9, the J call TRBJ1-2; 9 bases line up with TRBD1. V lost 5 bases, J lost 3 bases, and 7 bases stayed unmatched. Germline V gene lookup returns CDR1 SEHNR and CDR2 FQNEAQ (reference sequence). The CDR3 loop spans 15 amino acids. The CDR3 loop is CASSHTQGADYGYTF. CDR3 DNA: TGTGCCAGCAGCCACACACAGGGGGCAGACTATGGCTACACCTTC.

The chain couples TRBV27 to TRBJ1-2; 9 bases align to TRBD1. Losses at the gene ends were 5 bases for V and 8 bases for J; bases not matched to a gene: 12. Per germline, CDR1 MNHEY and CDR2 SMNVEV (reference sequence). This CDR3 comprises 15 residues. CDR3 nucleotide sequence: TGTGCCAGCAGTCCGCCGGGACAGGGCCGGAGGGGCTACACCTTC. It yields the protein CASSPPGQGRRGYTF.

The chain joins TRBV28 to TRBJ2-3; a possible D gene is TRBD2 (6 bases). There are 15 residues in the CDR3. V lost 6 bases and J lost 0, with 13 bases in between. Germline V gene data show CDR1 as MDHEN and CDR2 as SYDVKM. The CDR3 DNA reads as TGTGCCAGCAGCCCTCGGGGGTTGAGCACAGATACGCAGTATTTT. It codes for CASSPRGLSTDTQYF.

The chain has TRBV6-5 and TRBJ1-2, with 7 nucleotides matching TRBD1. CDR3 length: 11 residues. Germline CDR1 MNHEY, CDR2 SVGAGI. Unmatched junction bases numbered 5, after V lost 9 bases and J lost 7 bases. The CDR3 nucleotides are TGTGCCAGTGACAGGGTGGGTGGCTACACCTTC. Its protein product is CASDRVGGYTF.

This sequence joins TRBV11-2 and TRBJ1-2; 7 positions match TRBD1. The V gene end was trimmed by 1 base and the J gene end by 0 bases; junction bases not matched to a gene: 5. This CDR3 comprises 16 residues. Germline CDR1 and CDR2: SGHAT and FQNNGV. The CDR3 DNA reads TGTGCCAGCAGCTTAGTCGGACAGGAGGCTAACTATGGCTACACCTTC. This codes for CASSLVGQEANYGYTF.

This clone appeared a few times. V and J are TRBV9 and TRBJ2-7, with 8 nucleotides matching TRBD1. The J segment lost 3 bases and the V segment lost 3 bases, leaving 2 bases of the junction unmatched. Looked up from germline, CDR1 is SGDLS and CDR2 is YYNGEE. This CDR3 region has 13 residues. The CDR3 loop reads CASSAGTGYEQYF. The CDR3 DNA follows: TGTGCCAGCAGCGCCGGGACAGGCTACGAGCAGTACTTC.

The genes are TRBV5-4 and TRBJ2-7, with D maybe TRBD2 (5 bases). V was shortened by 4 bases and J by 4 bases, with 9 bases between the two germline ends. The CDR3 runs 12 residues. The V gene's germline CDR1 is SGHNT and CDR2 YYREEE (reference sequence). The CDR3 nucleotides read TGTGCCAGCAGCCCTGGCGGGTACGAGCAGTACTTC. This translates into CASSPGGYEQYF.

The V and J genes are TRBV7-2 and TRBJ2-1, with 8 bases that match TRBD2. In germline, CDR1 is SGHTA, CDR2 FQGNSA. Germline trimming cut 2 bases from V and 9 bases from J; bases unmatched to any gene: 3. This CDR3 contains 13 residues. The CDR3 DNA is TGTGCCAGCAGCTTACGGGGGGGCACTGAGCAGTTCTTC. It specifies CASSLRGGTEQFF.

V gene TRBV29-1 combines with J gene TRBJ1-1; perhaps TRBD1 as D (6 bases). Germline CDR1 reads SQVTM; CDR2 reads ANQGSEA. Trimming removed 6 bases at V and 1 base at J, with 15 bases between. There are 14 residues in the CDR3. The CDR3 here is CSVTTRQANTEAFF. The CDR3 coding sequence is TGCAGCGTCACAACGCGACAGGCGAACACTGAAGCTTTCTTT.

V gene TRBV29-1 combines with J gene TRBJ1-1; D may be TRBD1 (6 bases). Germline V lookup: CDR1 SQVTM, CDR2 ANQGSEA. V dropped 6 bases and J dropped 7 bases, with 15 bases sitting between them. The CDR3 spans 12 residues. This chain's CDR3 is CSVLGQPNEAFF. CDR3 DNA sequence: TGCAGCGTCCTTGGACAGCCTAATGAAGCTTTCTTT.

This clone has a handful of counts. V usage is TRBV5-1 and J usage is TRBJ1-6; D is possibly TRBD1 (6 bases). The CDR3 is 15 amino acids. Germline CDR1 reads SGHRS; CDR2 reads YFSETQ. Trimming removed 2 bases at V and 5 bases at J, with 11 bases between. In nucleotides, the CDR3 is TGCGCCAGCAGCTTAACAGGGCCCCATAATTCACCCCTCCACTTT. Protein product: CASSLTGPHNSPLHF. The variable domain in full, with the rest retrieved from reference TRBV5-1 and TRBJ1-6, is KAGVTQTPRYLIKTRGQQVTLSCSPISGHRSVSWYQQTPGQGLQFLFEYFSETQRNKGNFPGRFSGRQFSNSRSEMNVSTLELGDSALYLCASSLTGPHNSPLHFGNGTRLTVT.

This clone was detected a few times. This rearrangement joins TRBV10-3 to TRBJ1-6, with 7 bases identical to TRBD1. The germline V gene has CDR1 ENHRY and CDR2 SYGVKD. Losses at the gene ends were 5 bases for V and 5 bases for J; bases not matched to a gene: 9. This CDR3 comprises 16 residues. The CDR3 sequence is CAISSPQGQNNSPLHF. The CDR3, as DNA: TGTGCCATCAGTTCACCCCAGGGACAGAATAATTCACCCCTCCACTTT.

The chain couples TRBV27 to TRBJ1-2; the D gene is possibly TRBD1 (6 bases). Germline V lookup: CDR1 MNHEY, CDR2 SMNVEV (reference sequence). The CDR3 sequence is 16 residues long. The V and J ends lost 4 bases and 4 bases respectively, with 19 bases between them. In nucleotides, the CDR3 is TGTGCCAGCAGTTCCCTGGTCAGGGGTGTAGGCTATGGCTACACCTTC. This gives the protein CASSSLVRGVGYGYTF.

Here the CDR3 reads CASRGRANYGYTF. In DNA, the CDR3 is TGTGCCAGCAGGGGGAGGGCTAACTATGGCTACACCTTC. The chain uses TRBV28 and TRBJ1-2, with D unclear. The V end lost 6 bases, the J end lost 0 bases, and 8 bases lay between the germline ends. Germline assignment: CDR1 MDHEN and CDR2 SYDVKM. This CDR3 spans 13 amino acids.

This clone was detected once. This rearrangement joins TRBV30 to TRBJ2-2; TRBD1 aligns across 10 bases. Germline values: CDR1 GTSNPN, CDR2 SVGIG (reference sequence). V lost 4 bases and J lost 4; bases outside the gene matches: 9. The CDR3 spans 16 residues. CDR3: CAWIGPGQGFTGELFF. The CDR3 DNA follows: TGTGCCTGGATTGGGCCGGGACAGGGGTTCACCGGGGAGCTGTTTTTT. Based on the CDR3 plus reference TRBV30 and TRBJ2-2, the full variable domain is SQTIHQWPATLVQPVGSPLSLECTVEGTSNPNLYWYRQAAGRGLQLLFYSVGIGQISSEVPQNLSASRPQDRQFILSSKKLLLSDSGFYLCAWIGPGQGFTGELFFGEGSRLTVL.

The rearrangement links TRBV23-1 to TRBJ2-5; 10 bases fit TRBD1. TRBV23-1 is an ORF, and what it does is uncertain. The CDR3 is 16 amino acids. The trim removed 1 base at V and 2 bases at J, leaving 4 bases unmatched. The CDR3 DNA reads TGCGCCAGCAGTCAATGGGACAGGGGCCATCAAGAGACCCAGTACTTC. Translated, it gives CASSQWDRGHQETQYF.

The chain combines TRBV5-1 with TRBJ1-4, with 10 bases that match TRBD1. CDR3 length: 16 amino acids. J gave up 8 bases and V 4 bases, and 11 bases lay outside the gene matches. Per germline, CDR1 SGHRS and CDR2 YFSETQ. CDR3 nucleotides: TGCGCCAGCAGCCAGACCACCGGGACAGGGGTGGAAAAACTGTTTTTT. Residues: CASSQTTGTGVEKLFF. The full variable domain, with the rest looked up from reference TRBV5-1 and TRBJ1-4, is KAGVTQTPRYLIKTRGQQVTLSCSPISGHRSVSWYQQTPGQGLQFLFEYFSETQRNKGNFPGRFSGRQFSNSRSEMNVSTLELGDSALYLCASSQTTGTGVEKLFFGSGTQLSVL.

This chain links TRBV9 with TRBJ2-5; the match to TRBD1 covers 10 bases. The CDR3 sequence is 15 residues long. The V gene's germline CDR1 is SGDLS and CDR2 YYNGEE. V gave up 4 bases and J gave up 4 bases; unmatched junction bases: 7. CDR3 DNA: TGTGCCAGCAGCTCCACCGGGACAGGGGTAGAGACCCAGTACTTC. Translated: CASSSTGTGVETQYF.

This chain joins TRBV2 and TRBJ1-6, with 10 bases matching TRBD1. The CDR3 consists of 16 residues. The J segment lost 10 bases and the V segment lost 5 bases, leaving 11 bases of the junction unmatched. The germline V gene encodes CDR1 SNHLY and CDR2 FYNNEI. This chain's CDR3 is CASSLGTGTGVSPLHF. CDR3 nucleotide sequence: TGTGCCAGCAGTCTCGGAACCGGGACAGGGGTGTCACCCCTCCACTTT.

The rearrangement joins TRBV29-1 to TRBJ1-2; no firm D call. CDR3 length: 14 residues. Germline assignment: CDR1 SQVTM and CDR2 ANQGSEA. Trimming pared 4 bases from V and 7 bases from J, leaving 19 bases between. In DNA form, the CDR3 reads TGCAGCGTTGGACCAGGTCCATTGGTTCGTGGCTACACCTTC. Its translation is CSVGPGPLVRGYTF. Looking up the rest from reference TRBV29-1 and TRBJ1-2 gives the full variable domain: SAVISQKPSRDICQRGTSLTIQCQVDSQVTMMFWYRQQPGQSLTLIATANQGSEATYESGFVIDKFPISRPNLTFSTLTVSNMSPEDSSIYLCSVGPGPLVRGYTFGSGTRLTVV.

This clone was found many times. The chain joins TRBV7-9 to TRBJ1-6; tentative D call: TRBD1 (5 bases). The germline V and J ends were trimmed by 3 bases and 7 bases, with 16 bases remaining between them. The CDR3 contains 16 residues. In germline, CDR1 is SEHNR, CDR2 FQNEAQ (reference sequence). This chain's CDR3 is CASSLGVGGPNSPLHF. In DNA form, the CDR3 reads TGTGCCAGCAGCTTGGGGGTGGGAGGCCCAAATTCACCCCTCCACTTT.